The present T cell receptor beta chain was sequenced within a study of shared clonotypes between healthy human individuals. Sequenced by immunoSEQ multiplex PCR; TCRdb stores in-frame clones only, minus some. The repertoire holds about 1,800,000 clones, with over 85% as singletons. Naive CD8 cells lacked CD45RO, underwent positive selection for CCR7 and left out terminally differentiated effector memory CD45RA+ cells. As for this clone: Other DNA variants within this sample encode the same CDR3.

Trimming shortened V by 0 bases and J by 2 bases, and 5 bases separated the two germline ends. Germline CDR1 reads PRHDT; CDR2 reads FYEKMQ (reference sequence). The CDR3 is 13 amino acids. The chain links TRBV13 to TRBJ2-7; D remains ambiguous. The material sequenced was naive CD8+ T cells sorted from blood. The receptor was isolated from a man aged 18-30 years in good health. CDR3 amino acids: CASSLGRAYEQYF. The CDR3 DNA reads as TGTGCCAGCAGCTTAGGCCGTGCCTACGAGCAGTACTTC. The variable domain in full, completed from reference TRBV13 and TRBJ2-7, reads AAGVIQSPRHLIKEKRETATLKCYPIPRHDTVYWYQQGPGQDPQFLISFYEKMQSDKGSIPDRFSAQQFSDYHSELNMSSLELGDSALYFCASSLGRAYEQYFGPGTRLTVT.